The present T cell receptor (beta chain) was sequenced within a study of beta chain features in type 1 diabetes. As every portion of the isolated RNA was reverse transcribed, the sequencing read expressed TCRB transcripts. The method was immunoSEQ multiplex PCR; TCRdb's version includes in-frame clones alone and lacks a portion of them. Among 350,000 to 450,000 clones listed, more than 12% were seen once. The CDR3 runs to 15 residues. The V and J ends lost 3 bases and 1 base, in that order; junction bases with no gene match: 2. CDR1 is KGHSH and CDR2 is LQKENI in the germline V gene. The rearrangement links TRBV18 to TRBJ2-7; 11 bases agree with TRBD1. The sample taken for sequencing was naive CD4+ T cells from blood. This clonotype originated in a woman aged 18-29 years in good health. CDR3 residues: CASSPGTGGSYEQYF. CDR3 in DNA: TGTGCCAGCTCACCGGGGACAGGGGGGTCCTACGAGCAGTACTTC.